One sample yielded the 25 T cell receptor beta chains listed below, sequenced in a study of beta chain features in type 1 diabetes. Findings of the study overall: The study found moderately but significantly shorter TCRB CDR3s in all four CD4+ subsets of Type 1 diabetes patients.

These receptors have no known antigen. As every portion of the isolated RNA was reverse transcribed, the sequencing read expressed TCRB transcripts. Repertoires were generated with immunoSEQ multiplex PCR, while TCRdb's copy carries only in-frame clones and drops some. The sample consists of fewer than 30,000 clones, around 54% of them appearing once. The specimen was Tregs from blood. Receptors were obtained from a young woman with type 1 diabetes.

This rearrangement joins TRBV5-4 to TRBJ2-3; D is possibly TRBD2 (7 bases). Germline values: CDR1 SGHNT, CDR2 YYREEE (reference sequence). This CDR3 has 17 residues. Trimming took off 4 bases at V and 6 bases at J, with 24 bases between the two ends. As DNA, the CDR3 is TGTGCCAGCAGCGCGAGCCTAGCGGAGGGGGAGGGGGATACGCAGTATTTT. It codes for CASSASLAEGEGDTQYF.

The genes are TRBV7-2 and TRBJ2-3, with TRBD2 as a possible D gene (5 bases). Germline CDR1 reads SGHTA; CDR2 reads FQGNSA. CDR3 length: 15 residues. Between the trimmed V and J ends, which lost 5 bases and 4 bases, there was a span of 16 bases. Here the CDR3 reads CASSQSRVNSDTQYF. The DNA of the CDR3 is TGTGCCAGCAGCCAGTCGAGGGTTAACTCAGATACGCAGTATTTT.

The chain is built from TRBV7-2 and TRBJ1-2; possible D gene TRBD1, 5 bases. The V and J ends lost 0 bases and 7 bases respectively, with 12 bases between them. Per germline, CDR1 SGHTA and CDR2 FQGNSA. CDR3 length: 14 amino acids. CDR3 bases: TGTGCCAGCAGCTTAGCGCTAGAAGGGGCTGGCTACACCTTC. It is translated as CASSLALEGAGYTF.

V usage is TRBV7-2 and J usage is TRBJ2-7; TRBD1 is a possible D gene (6 bases). The V end lost 5 bases, the J end lost 6 bases, and 14 bases lay between the germline ends. The CDR3 runs 13 residues. Germline V gene sequence: CDR1 SGHTA, CDR2 FQGNSA. The CDR3 sequence is CASSGGRGGEQYV. CDR3 nucleotides: TGTGCCAGCAGCGGGGGCCGGGGTGGCGAGCAGTACGTC.

The chain links TRBV2 to TRBJ1-1; possibly TRBD1 for D (6 bases). Deletions cut 6 bases from V and 2 bases from J, with 13 bases between. Germline V gene data show CDR1 as SNHLY and CDR2 as FYNNEI. CDR3 length: 14 amino acids. The chain's CDR3 is CASSFSRGNTEAFF. DNA for the CDR3: TGTGCCAGCAGCTTTAGCAGGGGTAACACTGAAGCTTTCTTT.

The genes are TRBV28 and TRBJ1-5; D unresolved. V was cut by 7 bases and J by 4 bases, with 17 bases left in between. The CDR3 has 15 amino acids. Germline CDR1 reads MDHEN; CDR2 reads SYDVKM. CDR3 amino acids: CASMGAFQRNQPQHF. CDR3 nucleotides: TGTGCCAGCATGGGAGCTTTTCAGAGGAATCAGCCCCAGCATTTT. The full variable domain, with the rest looked up from reference TRBV28 and TRBJ1-5, is DVKVTQSSRYLVKRTGEKVFLECVQDMDHENMFWYRQDPGLGLRLIYFSYDVKMKEKGDIPEGYSVSREKKERFSLILESASTNQTSMYLCASMGAFQRNQPQHFGDGTRLSIL.

This clone rates as medium-sized. The chain joins TRBV10-3 to TRBJ2-7, with TRBD1 matching over 10 bases. V was pared by 2 bases and J by 4 bases, with 5 bases of the junction left unmatched. Germline lookup yields CDR1 ENHRY and CDR2 SYGVKD. The CDR3 extends over 15 amino acids. In DNA, the CDR3 is TGTGCCATCAGTGAGGGGACAGGGGCCTTATACGAGCAGTACTTC. Protein sequence: CAISEGTGALYEQYF.

The chain has TRBV27 and TRBJ2-1; D gene ambiguous. The CDR3 totals 15 residues. Per germline, CDR1 MNHEY and CDR2 SMNVEV (reference sequence). Deletions cut 6 bases from V and 0 bases from J, with 12 bases between. The CDR3 nucleotides are TGTGCCAGCAGCCTTACCCCGAGCTCCTACAATGAGCAGTTCTTC. Its protein is CASSLTPSSYNEQFF.

The chain couples TRBV6-5 to TRBJ2-3, with TRBD1 as a possible D gene (6 bases). V lost 2 bases to trimming and J lost 2 bases, with 11 bases between them. The CDR3 runs 15 residues. Germline V gives CDR1 MNHEY, CDR2 SVGAGI. This CDR3 reads CASSYEGQITDTQYF. In DNA, the CDR3 is TGTGCCAGCAGTTACGAAGGACAGATCACAGATACGCAGTATTTT.

This clone was seen a few times. The chain links TRBV2 to TRBJ2-7; D may be TRBD2 (5 bases). The CDR3 spans 13 residues. Germline V gene data show CDR1 as SNHLY and CDR2 as FYNNEI. V lost 6 bases and J 2 bases, leaving 11 bases between the germline ends. In nucleotides, the CDR3 is TGTGCCAGCAGGGGAGACGGTACCTACGAGCAGTACTTC. Translating gives CASRGDGTYEQYF.

CDR3 protein: CAWSGGGYEQYF. CDR3 coding DNA: TGTGCCTGGAGCGGGGGAGGGTACGAGCAGTACTTC. The rearrangement uses TRBV30 and TRBJ2-7; TRBD2 matches at 7 bases. This CDR3 region has 12 residues. The V gene's germline CDR1 is GTSNPN and CDR2 SVGIG (reference sequence). The ends lost 3 bases at V and 4 bases at J; junction bases unmatched: 3.

This sequence joins TRBV29-1 and TRBJ2-5; TRBD2 aligns across 11 bases. The V gene's germline CDR1 is SQVTM and CDR2 ANQGSEA. CDR3 length: 15 amino acids. V lost 6 bases and J lost 4; bases outside the gene matches: 10. The CDR3 sequence is CSVGTSGSVRETQYF. Written as DNA, the CDR3 is TGCAGCGTGGGTACTAGCGGGAGCGTAAGAGAGACCCAGTACTTC.

The chain couples TRBV29-1 to TRBJ2-5, with 7 nucleotides matching TRBD2. Unmatched junction bases numbered 15, after V lost 4 bases and J lost 7 bases. The CDR3 is 15 amino acids. The V gene's germline CDR1 is SQVTM and CDR2 ANQGSEA. The CDR3 sequence: CSVGAQLDPGGTQYF. The CDR3 DNA follows: TGCAGCGTTGGGGCCCAACTAGACCCGGGGGGGACCCAGTACTTC.

This rearrangement joins TRBV7-9 to TRBJ2-1; TRBD2 matches at 7 bases. Germline lookup yields CDR1 SEHNR and CDR2 FQNEAQ (reference sequence). Unmatched junction bases numbered 15, after V lost 5 bases and J lost 11 bases. This CDR3 comprises 15 residues. CDR3: CASSPRTTSFEQQFF. The CDR3 DNA reads as TGTGCCAGCAGCCCCAGAACGACTAGCTTCGAGCAGCAGTTCTTC.

J is TRBJ1-4 and V is TRBV7-2; 8 bases are a match to TRBD1. V was pared by 6 bases and J by 8 bases, with 5 bases of the junction left unmatched. CDR1 is SGHTA, CDR2 FQGNSA, per germline. The CDR3 loop spans 13 amino acids. CDR3 coding DNA: TGTGCCAGCAGATCCGGACAGGGAGAAAAACTGTTTTTT. It encodes CASRSGQGEKLFF.

The chain joins TRBV6-6 to TRBJ2-3; D might be TRBD2 (6 bases). CDR3 length: 16 residues. The V gene's germline CDR1 is MNHNY and CDR2 SVGAGI (reference sequence). The V gene lost 7 bases and the J gene lost 1 base, with 18 bases spanning the gap. CDR3 coding DNA: TGTGCCAGCACTCCTATCCTGGGACTCGGCACAGATACGCAGTATTTT. Protein sequence: CASTPILGLGTDTQYF.

The V call is TRBV5-5, the J call TRBJ2-1; 8 positions match TRBD1. The V gene's germline CDR1 is SGHKS and CDR2 YYEKEE (reference sequence). V gave up 3 bases and J gave up 2 bases; unmatched junction bases: 7. The CDR3 has 16 residues. The CDR3 protein is CASSWDRPAAYNEQFF. For the CDR3, the DNA is TGTGCCAGCAGCTGGGACAGGCCAGCCGCCTACAATGAGCAGTTCTTC. Drawing the rest from reference TRBV5-5 and TRBJ2-1, the complete variable domain is DAGVTQSPTHLIKTRGQQVTLRCSPISGHKSVSWYQQVLGQGPQFIFQYYEKEERGRGNFPDRFSARQFPNYSSELNVNALLLGDSALYLCASSWDRPAAYNEQFFGPGTRLTVL.

This clone has more than one count but fewer than ten. The chain links TRBV28 to TRBJ1-1; D is uncertain. CDR1 and CDR2 (germline): MDHEN, SYDVKM. Trimming removed 6 bases at V and 1 base at J, with 12 bases between. CDR3 length: 14 residues. CDR3 coding DNA: TGTGCCAGCAGCCTTGTACACAGGAACACTGAAGCTTTCTTT. Translation: CASSLVHRNTEAFF.

Worth noting for this clone: The same CDR3 also results from other DNA sequences found in this sample. This chain links TRBV5-1 with TRBJ1-1; a possible D gene is TRBD1 (6 bases). This CDR3 contains 15 residues. With 3 bases removed from V and 6 bases from J, the gap between germline ends came to 18 bases. The germline V gene has CDR1 SGHRS and CDR2 YFSETQ. The CDR3 loop reads CASSSGQGSWAEAFF. CDR3 DNA: TGCGCCAGCAGCTCCGGGCAGGGGTCCTGGGCTGAAGCTTTCTTT.

The rearrangement links TRBV21-1 to TRBJ2-7; no DNA check was done on the table's D call, TRBD1. TRBV21-1 is assigned pseudogene status. The CDR3 runs 17 residues. For the CDR3, the DNA is TGTGCCAGCAGCACAACCAGGAGGAAACAGGGGGCGTCCGAGCAGTACGTC. This encodes CASSTTRRKQGASEQYV.

This clone was observed once. Here the CDR3 reads CASSLEGPPTFYGYTF. As DNA, the CDR3 is TGTGCCAGCAGTTTGGAGGGACCACCTACCTTCTATGGCTACACCTTC. The chain employs TRBV27 and TRBJ1-2; tentative D call: TRBD1 (5 bases). The germline gives CDR1 MNHEY, CDR2 SMNVEV (reference sequence). V lost 3 bases and J 4 bases, leaving 18 bases between the germline ends. The CDR3 length is 16 residues.

The chain has TRBV28 and TRBJ1-5, with unresolved D. The CDR3 has 15 residues. The germline V gene encodes CDR1 MDHEN and CDR2 SYDVKM. Between the trimmed V and J ends, which lost 8 bases and 3 bases, there was a span of 17 bases. The chain's CDR3 is CASGYTGSNNQPQHF. The DNA for the CDR3 is TGTGCCAGCGGGTATACGGGGAGTAACAATCAGCCCCAGCATTTT.

The chain combines TRBV7-3 with TRBJ2-1, with D hard to call. Germline V CDR1 and CDR2: SGHTA, FQGTGA. This CDR3 region has 14 residues. V was trimmed by 2 bases and J by 6 bases, leaving 11 bases between them. The CDR3 DNA follows: TGTGCCAGCAGCTTAGCGGTCAACCTCAATGAGCAGTTCTTC. Translating gives CASSLAVNLNEQFF. Looking up the rest from reference TRBV7-3 and TRBJ2-1 gives the full variable domain: GAGVSQTPSNKVTEKGKYVELRCDPISGHTALYWYRQSLGQGPEFLIYFQGTGAADDSGLPNDRFFAVRPEGSVSTLKIQRTERGDSAVYLCASSLAVNLNEQFFGPGTRLTVL.

The V and J genes are TRBV15 and TRBJ1-5; D gene ambiguous. Between the trimmed V and J ends, which lost 1 base and 9 bases, there was a span of 13 bases. CDR3 length: 14 residues. Germline values: CDR1 LNHNV, CDR2 YYDKDF (reference sequence). CDR3 nucleotide sequence: TGTGCCACCAGCAGAGGATCTAATGGTTTGCCCCAGCATTTT. This codes for CATSRGSNGLPQHF.

This clone has more than one count but fewer than ten. V is TRBV5-6 and J is TRBJ2-1; D is ambiguous. The length of the CDR3 is 11 residues. Germline assignment: CDR1 SGHDT and CDR2 YYEEEE. V dropped 1 base and J dropped 9 bases, with 5 bases sitting between them. The CDR3 reads CASSLRSEQFF. The DNA of the CDR3 is TGTGCCAGCAGCTTGAGGAGTGAGCAGTTCTTC.